Below are 24 T cell receptor beta chains sequenced from a single sample in a study of cytomegalovirus exposure and HLA in healthy donors. Primers: 60 Vbeta forward and 13 Jbeta reverse. Clones were read by immunoSEQ multiplex PCR, and TCRdb kept only the in-frame ones, dropping some. Altogether over 150,000 clones are present, about four fifths being singletons, with the ten largest covering around 6.7%. The sample consisted of PBMCs. These receptors originate from a woman in her 30s in good health and CMV-seropositive.

V is TRBV27 and J is TRBJ1-2; TRBD1 matches at 9 bases. The CDR3 is 15 residues long. V lost 2 bases to trimming and J lost 7 bases; unmatched junction nucleotides: 8. CDR1 and CDR2 (germline): MNHEY, SMNVEV (reference sequence). The chain's CDR3 is CASSLGTGWSGGYTF. The DNA for the CDR3 is TGTGCCAGCAGTTTAGGGACAGGGTGGTCGGGTGGCTACACCTTC.

The chain recombines TRBV6-1 with TRBJ1-5, with TRBD1 as a possible D gene (5 bases). V gave up 2 bases and J gave up 7 bases, with 9 bases separating them. The germline V gene encodes CDR1 MNHNS and CDR2 SASEGT. This CDR3 comprises 13 residues. CDR3 loop: CASSERGRQPQHF. The CDR3 region has the DNA TGTGCCAGCAGTGAAAGGGGTAGGCAGCCCCAGCATTTT.

This chain connects TRBV7-9 to TRBJ1-4; D may be TRBD1 (6 bases). Per germline, CDR1 SEHNR and CDR2 FQNEAQ (reference sequence). The CDR3 loop spans 15 amino acids. Between the trimmed V and J ends, which lost 5 bases and 5 bases, there was a span of 15 bases. CDR3 sequence reads: CASSPNREPNEKLFF. The CDR3 nucleotides are TGTGCCAGCAGCCCCAACAGGGAACCGAATGAAAAACTGTTTTTT.

This clone was observed a handful of times. The CDR3 loop is CASSHVSEAEAFF. CDR3 bases: TGTGCCAGCAGCCATGTCTCCGAGGCTGAAGCTTTCTTT. The chain links TRBV4-2 to TRBJ1-1, with D unclear. The germline V gene has CDR1 LGHNA and CDR2 YNFKEQ. V lost 3 bases and J lost 6, with 11 bases in between. CDR3 size: 13 residues.

The chain has TRBV15 and TRBJ1-6, with TRBD1 identical over 9 bases. The germline V gene encodes CDR1 LNHNV and CDR2 YYDKDF (reference sequence). V lost 9 bases, J lost 5 bases, and 8 bases stayed unmatched. The CDR3 loop spans 15 amino acids. The CDR3: CATAWGQGDNSPLHF. The CDR3 DNA is TGTGCCACTGCATGGGGACAGGGTGATAATTCACCCCTCCACTTT.

The chain carries TRBV11-2 and TRBJ1-1; TRBD1 is a possible D gene (5 bases). Per the germline V gene, CDR1 is SGHAT and CDR2 is FQNNGV. V was cut by 5 bases and J by 0 bases, with 13 bases left in between. The CDR3 sequence is 15 residues long. CDR3 region: CASSLRGTLNTEAFF. CDR3 DNA sequence: TGTGCCAGCAGCCTTCGGGGGACTTTGAACACTGAAGCTTTCTTT. The full variable domain, with the rest looked up from reference TRBV11-2 and TRBJ1-1, is EAGVAQSPRYKIIEKRQSVAFWCNPISGHATLYWYQQILGQGPKLLIQFQNNGVVDDSQLPKDRFSAERLKGVDSTLKIQPAKLEDSAVYLCASSLRGTLNTEAFFGQGTRLTVV.

To note about this clone: The junction departs from germline at one end; a sequencing error may be responsible. This specimen includes other DNA sequences encoding the same CDR3. The CDR3 sequence is CASSENRPGELFF. The CDR3 DNA reads as TGTGCCAGCAGCGAGAACCGTCCCGGGGAGCTGTTCTTT. The chain recombines TRBV2 with TRBJ2-2; D may be TRBD2 (5 bases). Germline CDR1 reads SNHLY; CDR2 reads FYNNEI. The CDR3 runs to 13 residues.

The gene calls are TRBV10-2 and TRBJ1-4, with TRBD1 matching 9 bases. Germline V gene sequence: CDR1 WSHSY, CDR2 SAAADI. Unmatched junction bases numbered 2, after V lost 7 bases and J lost 5 bases. The CDR3 length is 13 residues. The CDR3 region has the DNA TGCGCCAGCACTGGGACAGGGAATGAAAAACTGTTTTTT. Protein product: CASTGTGNEKLFF.

This clone appeared a few times. The chain carries TRBV15 and TRBJ1-5; perhaps TRBD1 as D (6 bases). From germline, CDR1 is LNHNV and CDR2 YYDKDF (reference sequence). Trimming stripped 0 bases from V and 5 bases from J, with 11 bases between. The length of the CDR3 is 15 residues. This CDR3 is CATSRDPRGDQPQHF. The CDR3 region has the DNA TGTGCCACCAGCAGAGATCCCAGGGGTGATCAGCCCCAGCATTTT.

The genes are TRBV6-5 and TRBJ1-5, with D hard to call. The CDR3 runs 13 residues. Trimming took 0 bases from V and 5 from J, leaving 5 bases between them. The germline V gene encodes CDR1 MNHEY and CDR2 SVGAGI. In DNA, the CDR3 is TGTGCCAGCAGTTACTCGAGGGATCAGCCCCAGCATTTT. Translated: CASSYSRDQPQHF.

Remarks on this clone: The junction does not match germline at one end; this may be a read error. V usage is TRBV19 and J usage is TRBJ2-3, with D possibly TRBD2 on 5 matching bases. Germline V CDR1 and CDR2: LNHDA, SQIVND (reference sequence). This CDR3 spans 15 amino acids. The DNA for the CDR3 is TGTACCAGTAGTAAGATTAATGGACTGCTCGATACGCAGTATTTT. Translated, it gives CTSSKINGLLDTQYF.

The rearrangement joins TRBV5-1 to TRBJ1-1, with a possible D match to TRBD1 (6 bases). V gave up 0 bases and J gave up 7 bases, with 10 bases separating them. From germline, CDR1 is SGHRS and CDR2 YFSETQ. The CDR3 runs to 13 residues. CDR3: CASSLEGEGEAFF. The CDR3 nucleotides are TGCGCCAGCAGCTTGGAGGGGGAGGGTGAAGCTTTCTTT.

The chain joins TRBV18 to TRBJ1-2; TRBD1 aligns across 7 bases. CDR3 size: 14 residues. The V gene end was trimmed by 4 bases and the J gene end by 6 bases; junction bases not matched to a gene: 8. Germline V gene data show CDR1 as KGHSH and CDR2 as LQKENI. CDR3 DNA sequence: TGTGCCAGCTCACTAAACAGGGGTCAAGATGGCTACACCTTC. Its protein is CASSLNRGQDGYTF.

CDR3 region: CASSLEGAGFF. As DNA, the CDR3 is TGTGCCAGCAGCTTGGAGGGGGCGGGTTTTTTT. The rearrangement links TRBV2 to TRBJ1-4, with 7 bases fitting TRBD1. The CDR3 has 11 residues. The germline gives CDR1 SNHLY, CDR2 FYNNEI. V dropped 6 bases and J dropped 17; count of bases not matched to a gene: 9.

The DNA of the CDR3 is TGTGCCAGCAGTTACTCGGGGAGAGGGGCCAACGTCCTGACTTTC. Translated, it gives CASSYSGRGANVLTF. The V call is TRBV6-5, the J call TRBJ2-6; maybe TRBD2 (5 bases). The CDR3 covers 15 residues. V lost 0 bases to trimming and J lost 4 bases, with 7 bases between them. Looked up from germline, CDR1 is MNHEY and CDR2 is SVGAGI.

V and J are TRBV2 and TRBJ1-2; D is possibly TRBD1 (5 bases). The V end was cut by 8 bases, the J end by 5 bases, with 15 bases between. The CDR3 runs to 13 residues. Germline V gene lookup returns CDR1 SNHLY and CDR2 FYNNEI. The CDR3 protein is CASAPGVGYGYTF. The CDR3 DNA sequence: TGTGCCAGCGCCCCGGGGGTTGGGTATGGCTACACCTTC.

Only a few counts were recorded for this clone. The chain has TRBV7-3 and TRBJ2-3; 11 positions agree with TRBD2. This CDR3 has 15 residues. The germline V gene has CDR1 SGHTA and CDR2 FQGTGA. Trimming took 5 bases from V and 2 from J; bases not matched to a gene: 3. This CDR3 reads CASSLAGGFTDTQYF. Here the CDR3 DNA reads TGTGCCAGCAGCCTAGCGGGGGGATTCACAGATACGCAGTATTTT.

The V gene is TRBV5-1, the J gene TRBJ1-5; D unclear. V was clipped by 5 bases and J by 3 bases, with 9 bases between them. This CDR3 comprises 13 residues. The V gene's germline CDR1 is SGHRS and CDR2 YFSETQ. Here the CDR3 DNA reads TGCGCCAGCAGGGCTGATGACAATCAGCCCCAGCATTTT. Protein sequence: CASRADDNQPQHF.

The V call is TRBV9, the J call TRBJ2-1; the match to TRBD2 covers 12 bases. The CDR3 contains 21 residues. V shed 4 bases, J shed 4 bases, and the junction held 21 bases outside the gene matches. Germline loops: CDR1 SGDLS, CDR2 YYNGEE. The CDR3 DNA sequence: TGTGCCAGCAGCTCCCATTCTTGGACTAGCGGGGCTCGAGGACATTACAATGAGCAGTTCTTC. Its translation is CASSSHSWTSGARGHYNEQFF.

The genes are TRBV4-2 and TRBJ2-3, with TRBD2 matching over 7 bases. Germline CDR1 LGHNA, CDR2 YNFKEQ. The CDR3 covers 20 residues. The J segment lost 0 bases and the V segment lost 4 bases, leaving 19 bases of the junction unmatched. Written as DNA, the CDR3 is TGTGCCAGCAGCCGGGAGGGAAAGGATGAGGCAGAATTAAGCACAGATACGCAGTATTTT. This encodes CASSREGKDEAELSTDTQYF.

The rearrangement links TRBV5-6 to TRBJ1-2; perhaps TRBD1 as D (5 bases). Germline V gene sequence: CDR1 SGHDT, CDR2 YYEEEE. Between the trimmed V and J ends, which lost 0 bases and 5 bases, there was a span of 11 bases. This CDR3 spans 14 amino acids. The CDR3 coding sequence is TGTGCCAGCAGCTTGGGAGCAGGGTGGTATGGCTACACCTTC. This translates into CASSLGAGWYGYTF.

The rearrangement uses TRBV4-1 and TRBJ2-5; TRBD2 is a possible D gene (7 bases). The V gene lost 4 bases and the J gene lost 2 bases, with 23 bases spanning the gap. CDR3 length equals 18 residues. Germline V lookup: CDR1 MGHRA, CDR2 YSYEKL. CDR3 in amino acids: CASSRHLGPGRGQETQYF. The CDR3 nucleotides read TGCGCCAGCAGCCGGCACTTAGGGCCGGGGAGGGGGCAAGAGACCCAGTACTTC.

The table lists this clone with a few counts. The rearrangement uses TRBV6-5 and TRBJ2-7, with 8 bases that match TRBD2. The length of the CDR3 is 14 residues. J was trimmed by 2 bases and V by 10 bases; bases with no gene match: 10. Germline assignment: CDR1 MNHEY and CDR2 SVGAGI. DNA for the CDR3: TGTGCCACCAAACGGGGGGGGCCCGCCTACGAGCAGTACTTC. Translated, it gives CATKRGGPAYEQYF.

This chain links TRBV7-2 with TRBJ2-1; a possible D gene is TRBD1 (5 bases). Trimming cost V 4 bases and J 5 bases, with 15 bases left between them. Germline CDR1 and CDR2: SGHTA and FQGNSA. The CDR3 has 15 amino acids. CDR3 nucleotide sequence: TGTGCCAGCAGCTCCCCTGTGGACAATCACAATGAGCAGTTCTTC. Protein product: CASSSPVDNHNEQFF.